This is a list of T cell receptor beta chains from one sample in a study of Graves' ophthalmopathy and Graves' hyperthyroidism. TCRdb re-analysed the multiplex PCR reads in MiXCR, keeping a single row per CDR3 protein. The table has fewer than 600,000 distinct CDR3 sequences, approximately 15% seen once. The sequenced material came from blood. These receptors all come from a woman in her thirties with Graves' ophthalmopathy. Both conserved end residues are part of each CDR3. D genes are given only for firm matches. The size of a clone is reported for some rows only, either as once, few or many, or as a class for expanded clones.

clone size: few
D gene: TRBD1
V gene: TRBV4-2
J gene: TRBJ1-2
CDR3 DNA: TGTGCCAGCAGCCAGGGAAGGGACAGAGAGTACACCTTC
CDR3 protein: CASSQGRDREYTF

clone size: few
D gene: .
V gene: TRBV9
J gene: TRBJ1-3
CDR3 DNA: TGTGCCAGCAGCGCCTCCCGAGGAAACACCATATATTTT
CDR3 protein: CASSASRGNTIYF

clone size: many
D gene: .
V gene: TRBV12-3/TRBV12-4
J gene: TRBJ1-1
CDR3 DNA: TGTGCCAGCAGTGTGACAGAGACGAACACTGAAGCTTTCTTT
CDR3 protein: CASSVTETNTEAFF

clone size: few
D gene: .
V gene: TRBV12-3/TRBV12-4
J gene: TRBJ2-7
CDR3 DNA: TGTGCCACCACGGTACTCCCAGTGAGCTCCTACGAGCAGTACTTC
CDR3 protein: CATTVLPVSSYEQYF

clone size: .
D gene: .
V gene: TRBV19
J gene: TRBJ1-5
CDR3 DNA: TGTGCCAGTACACAGGGTAGAGGGCAGCCCCAGCATTTT
CDR3 protein: CASTQGRGQPQHF

clone size: many
D gene: TRBD1
V gene: TRBV7-6
J gene: TRBJ1-6
CDR3 DNA: TGTGCCAGCAGAACAGGGGGCAGGTCACCCCTCCACTTT
CDR3 protein: CASRTGGRSPLHF

clone size: few
D gene: .
V gene: TRBV5-1
J gene: TRBJ1-2
CDR3 DNA: TGCGCCAGCAGCTTCTCCCTCTTGGGCGACTATGGCTACACCTTC
CDR3 protein: CASSFSLLGDYGYTF

clone size: many
D gene: .
V gene: TRBV6-1
J gene: TRBJ2-2
CDR3 DNA: TGTGCCAGCAGTGCGAAGATTGAGACCGGGGAGCTGTTTTTT
CDR3 protein: CASSAKIETGELFF

clone size: few
D gene: TRBD1
V gene: TRBV2
J gene: TRBJ1-5
CDR3 DNA: TGTGCCAGCGTGCCGGGACAGGGTAACTTTAATCAGCCCCAGCATTTT
CDR3 protein: CASVPGQGNFNQPQHF

clone size: many
D gene: TRBD1
V gene: TRBV10-1
J gene: TRBJ1-1
CDR3 DNA: TGCGCCAGCAGTGGGACAGTACTGCGGGACAGGGAGAACACTGAAGCTTTCTTT
CDR3 protein: CASSGTVLRDRENTEAFF

clone size: many
D gene: .
V gene: TRBV28
J gene: TRBJ1-1
CDR3 DNA: TGTGCCAGAGTTGACACTGAAGCTTTCTTT
CDR3 protein: CARVDTEAFF

clone size: many
D gene: .
V gene: TRBV6-5
J gene: TRBJ1-6
CDR3 DNA: TGTGCCAGCAGTTACAGGGTTAGTTCACCCCTCCACTTT
CDR3 protein: CASSYRVSSPLHF

clone size: many
D gene: .
V gene: TRBV12-3/TRBV12-4
J gene: TRBJ2-5
CDR3 DNA: TGTGCCAGCAGGGCGACAGGCCCCAGGGAGACCCAGTACTTC
CDR3 protein: CASRATGPRETQYF

clone size: many
D gene: .
V gene: TRBV27
J gene: TRBJ2-7
CDR3 DNA: TGTGCCAGCAGTCCCGGGGTTTGGGGGAACGAGCAGTACTTC
CDR3 protein: CASSPGVWGNEQYF

clone size: many
D gene: .
V gene: TRBV6-5
J gene: TRBJ1-6
CDR3 DNA: TGTGCCAGCAGTTACAGGGGCGGTAATTCACCCCTCCACTTT
CDR3 protein: CASSYRGGNSPLHF

clone size: many
D gene: .
V gene: TRBV7-9
J gene: TRBJ2-5
CDR3 DNA: TGTGCCAGCAGCCCGGGACGGTCGTACCAAGAGACCCAGTACTTC
CDR3 protein: CASSPGRSYQETQYF

clone size: many
D gene: .
V gene: TRBV6-5
J gene: TRBJ1-6
CDR3 DNA: TGTGCCAGCAGTTATGGGGGTACAGGGAGTGGTAATTCACCCCTCCACTTT
CDR3 protein: CASSYGGTGSGNSPLHF

clone size: few
D gene: TRBD1
V gene: TRBV7-9
J gene: TRBJ2-7
CDR3 DNA: TGTGCCAGCAGCGCCGGGACAGGGAGGGGTGAGCAGTACTTC
CDR3 protein: CASSAGTGRGEQYF

clone size: many
D gene: TRBD1
V gene: TRBV6-2/TRBV6-3
J gene: TRBJ1-1
CDR3 DNA: TGTGCCAGCAGTTCCAGGCACAGGGGCGGTGGCACTGAAGCTTTCTTT
CDR3 protein: CASSSRHRGGGTEAFF

clone size: many
D gene: .
V gene: TRBV6-1
J gene: TRBJ1-2
CDR3 DNA: TGTGCCAGCACGAGGGCGGGCGTCAACTATGGCTACACCTTC
CDR3 protein: CASTRAGVNYGYTF

clone size: .
D gene: .
V gene: TRBV12-3/TRBV12-4
J gene: TRBJ1-1
CDR3 DNA: TGTGCCAGCAGCGAGAGGTGGACTGAAGCTTTCTTT
CDR3 protein: CASSERWTEAFF

clone size: .
D gene: TRBD2
V gene: TRBV5-1
J gene: TRBJ2-4
CDR3 DNA: TGCGCCAGCAGCTTGCCACCGATAATTAGCGGGCTGGGGGCCAAAAACATTCAGTACTTC
CDR3 protein: CASSLPPIISGLGAKNIQYF

clone size: many
D gene: TRBD2
V gene: TRBV20-1
J gene: TRBJ2-3
CDR3 DNA: TGCAGTGCTAGAGACCCGGGGGTTCGGACTAGCGGGGGGCCGACGTATACGCAGTATTTT
CDR3 protein: CSARDPGVRTSGGPTYTQYF

clone size: .
D gene: TRBD1
V gene: TRBV7-9
J gene: TRBJ2-7
CDR3 DNA: TGTGCCAGCAACGGTGCTGGGACAGGGAACTACGAGCAGTACTTC
CDR3 protein: CASNGAGTGNYEQYF

clone size: many
D gene: .
V gene: TRBV6-5
J gene: TRBJ1-2
CDR3 DNA: TGTGCCAGCAGTTACTCTGCGGTCAGCTCTCGCTATGGCTACACCTTC
CDR3 protein: CASSYSAVSSRYGYTF

clone size: .
D gene: TRBD1
V gene: TRBV28
J gene: TRBJ2-7
CDR3 DNA: TGTGCCAGCAGTCGTACAATCCCTACAGGGGGCGGCGAGCAGTACTTC
CDR3 protein: CASSRTIPTGGGEQYF

clone size: .
D gene: TRBD2
V gene: TRBV7-2
J gene: TRBJ2-2
CDR3 DNA: TGTGCCACTAGCGGGGGGGCTAACACCGGGGAGCTGTTTTTT
CDR3 protein: CATSGGANTGELFF

clone size: many
D gene: TRBD2
V gene: TRBV6-2/TRBV6-3
J gene: TRBJ2-2
CDR3 DNA: TGTGCCAGCAGTACTGCCCCGGGACTAGCGGCGAACACCGGGGAGCTGTTTTTT
CDR3 protein: CASSTAPGLAANTGELFF

clone size: many
D gene: .
V gene: TRBV7-8
J gene: TRBJ1-6
CDR3 DNA: TGTGCCAGCAGCCCTCAGGACTTAGGGAATTCACCCCTCCACTTT
CDR3 protein: CASSPQDLGNSPLHF

clone size: many
D gene: .
V gene: TRBV6-1
J gene: TRBJ2-2
CDR3 DNA: TGTGCCAGCACTCACCCAGGGACCGGGGAGCTGTTTTTT
CDR3 protein: CASTHPGTGELFF

clone size: many
D gene: TRBD1
V gene: TRBV2
J gene: TRBJ1-2
CDR3 DNA: TGTGCCAGCAGCGCCGGGACAGGGGAAATGGCTAACTATGGCTACACCTTC
CDR3 protein: CASSAGTGEMANYGYTF

clone size: many
D gene: TRBD2
V gene: TRBV27
J gene: TRBJ2-5
CDR3 DNA: TGTGCCAGCACCCGGACTAGCGGGAGTTTGTCGGAGACCCAGTACTTC
CDR3 protein: CASTRTSGSLSETQYF

clone size: many
D gene: TRBD1
V gene: TRBV6-5
J gene: TRBJ1-2
CDR3 DNA: TGTGCCAGCAGTTTTCAGGGGGTCGAAGGCTACACCTTC
CDR3 protein: CASSFQGVEGYTF

clone size: many
D gene: .
V gene: TRBV20-1
J gene: TRBJ2-2
CDR3 DNA: TGCAGTGCTAGAGGGGGTACCGGGGAGCTGTTTTTT
CDR3 protein: CSARGGTGELFF

clone size: many
D gene: .
V gene: TRBV20-1
J gene: TRBJ1-1
CDR3 DNA: TGCAGTGCTAGAGCTCCCCCGAGCACTGAAGCTTTCTTT
CDR3 protein: CSARAPPSTEAFF

clone size: many
D gene: .
V gene: TRBV6-5
J gene: TRBJ2-7
CDR3 DNA: TGTGCCAGCACCGGGGGGCGCGGGTACGAGCAGTACTTC
CDR3 protein: CASTGGRGYEQYF

clone size: many
D gene: .
V gene: TRBV4-2
J gene: TRBJ2-7
CDR3 DNA: TGTGCCAGCAGCCAACGAGGGACCTACGAGCAGTACTTC
CDR3 protein: CASSQRGTYEQYF

clone size: many
D gene: TRBD1
V gene: TRBV4-1
J gene: TRBJ1-1
CDR3 DNA: TGCGCCAGCAGCTTCCGGGACAGGGGATACACTGAAGCTTTCTTT
CDR3 protein: CASSFRDRGYTEAFF

clone size: many
D gene: TRBD1
V gene: TRBV30
J gene: TRBJ1-1
CDR3 DNA: TGTGCCTGGAGTCCTGACAGGGGGGTCTCGAAAGCTTTCTTT
CDR3 protein: CAWSPDRGVSKAFF

clone size: many
D gene: .
V gene: TRBV6-1
J gene: TRBJ1-3
CDR3 DNA: TGTGCCAGCCGCCGAGATTCTGGAAACACCATATATTTT
CDR3 protein: CASRRDSGNTIYF

clone size: many
D gene: .
V gene: TRBV20-1
J gene: TRBJ2-5
CDR3 DNA: TGCAGTGCTAGAGGGACTCGGGACTCGGAGACCCAGTACTTC
CDR3 protein: CSARGTRDSETQYF

clone size: many
D gene: .
V gene: TRBV28
J gene: TRBJ2-7
CDR3 DNA: TGTGCCAGCGGGAGGAACGAGCAGTACTTC
CDR3 protein: CASGRNEQYF

clone size: many
D gene: TRBD1
V gene: TRBV6-2/TRBV6-3
J gene: TRBJ2-2
CDR3 DNA: TGTGCCAGCGGGTCAGGGGGCGCGCCGAACACCGGGGAGCTGTTTTTT
CDR3 protein: CASGSGGAPNTGELFF

clone size: few
D gene: .
V gene: TRBV15
J gene: TRBJ1-2
CDR3 DNA: TGTGCCTCCAGCCTGGGAAAGCTCTATGGCTACACCTTC
CDR3 protein: CASSLGKLYGYTF

clone size: .
D gene: .
V gene: TRBV12-3/TRBV12-4
J gene: TRBJ1-1
CDR3 DNA: TGTGCCAGCAGTTCTTTTGTGACAGGAACGAACACTGAAGCTTTCTTT
CDR3 protein: CASSSFVTGTNTEAFF

clone size: many
D gene: TRBD1
V gene: TRBV24-1
J gene: TRBJ2-5
CDR3 DNA: TGTGCCACCAGTGACTCCACAGGGGGTCGAACAGAGACCCAGTACTTC
CDR3 protein: CATSDSTGGRTETQYF

clone size: many
D gene: .
V gene: TRBV6-1
J gene: TRBJ2-7
CDR3 DNA: TGTGCCAGCAGGACCCCTGGTCCGGGACACACTTACGAGCAGTACTTC
CDR3 protein: CASRTPGPGHTYEQYF

clone size: many
D gene: TRBD1
V gene: TRBV6-1
J gene: TRBJ1-2
CDR3 DNA: TGTGCCAGCAGAACCGGGACAGTCTATGGCTACACCTTC
CDR3 protein: CASRTGTVYGYTF

clone size: many
D gene: .
V gene: TRBV19
J gene: TRBJ1-1
CDR3 DNA: TGTGCCAGTATCGGTTCTCAGGAGCTCACTGAAGCTTTCTTT
CDR3 protein: CASIGSQELTEAFF

clone size: many
D gene: TRBD1
V gene: TRBV28
J gene: TRBJ1-1
CDR3 DNA: TGTGCCACCGAGGGGGCCCTTCAGGGGTCGAACACTGAAGCTTTCTTT
CDR3 protein: CATEGALQGSNTEAFF

clone size: many
D gene: .
V gene: TRBV4-1
J gene: TRBJ2-7
CDR3 DNA: TGCGCCAGCAGCCCCCAGAAGGGGCAGGGGTACGAGCAGTACTTC
CDR3 protein: CASSPQKGQGYEQYF

clone size: few
D gene: .
V gene: TRBV7-8
J gene: TRBJ2-7
CDR3 DNA: TGTGCCAGCAGCTTAGCGGCCACTTCAAGGAACTACGAGCAGTACTTC
CDR3 protein: CASSLAATSRNYEQYF

clone size: many
D gene: .
V gene: TRBV5-1
J gene: TRBJ2-7
CDR3 DNA: TGCGCCAGCAGGAAGGATATGGGCTCCTACGAGCAGTACTTC
CDR3 protein: CASRKDMGSYEQYF

clone size: many
D gene: .
V gene: TRBV5-1
J gene: TRBJ2-7
CDR3 DNA: TGCGCCAGCAGCACGGGGGCCGGGTCCCGGACCCAGCAGTACTTC
CDR3 protein: CASSTGAGSRTQQYF

clone size: few
D gene: TRBD2
V gene: TRBV24-1
J gene: TRBJ2-5
CDR3 DNA: TGTGCCACCAGTGATCCGGGACTAGCGGGAGAAGAGACCCAGTACTTC
CDR3 protein: CATSDPGLAGEETQYF

clone size: .
D gene: .
V gene: TRBV18
J gene: TRBJ2-6
CDR3 DNA: TGTGCCAGCTCACCATCGTTGGGGCCCGGGGCCAACGTCCTGACTTTC
CDR3 protein: CASSPSLGPGANVLTF